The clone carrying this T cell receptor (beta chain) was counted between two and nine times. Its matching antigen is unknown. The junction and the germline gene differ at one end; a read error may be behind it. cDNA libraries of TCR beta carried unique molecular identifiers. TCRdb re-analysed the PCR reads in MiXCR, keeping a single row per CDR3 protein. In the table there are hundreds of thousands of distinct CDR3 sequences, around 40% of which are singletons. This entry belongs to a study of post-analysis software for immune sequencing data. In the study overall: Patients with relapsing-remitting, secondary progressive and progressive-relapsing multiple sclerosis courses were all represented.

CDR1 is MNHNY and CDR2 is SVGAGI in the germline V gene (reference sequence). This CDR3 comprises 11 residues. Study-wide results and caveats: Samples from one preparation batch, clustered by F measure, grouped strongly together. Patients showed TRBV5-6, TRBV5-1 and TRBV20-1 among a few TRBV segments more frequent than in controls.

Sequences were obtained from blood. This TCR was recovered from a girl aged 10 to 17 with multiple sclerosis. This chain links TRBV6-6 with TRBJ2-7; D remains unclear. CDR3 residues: CASKRAYEQYF. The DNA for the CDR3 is TGTGCCAGCAAAAGGGCCTATGAGCAGTACTTC.